This TCR beta chain was obtained from a study of human T cells and chemical hapten exposure. Overall study: Sensitization involved placing 2% DPC onto a 2 cm by 2 cm region of upper inner arm skin.

The time point is: pre-sensitization, week 0. Noted treatment: therapeutic diphenylcyclopropenone sensitization with weekly scalp DPC. This clonotype was counted ten times or more. V was pared by 1 base and J by 3 bases, with 1 base of the junction left unmatched. This CDR3 has 13 residues. CDR1 and CDR2 (germline): DFQATT, SNEGSKA (reference sequence). TCRdb independently ran MiXCR on the RACE reads; one entry per CDR3 protein. Here the sample spans around 300,000 distinct CDR3 sequences, approximately 5% being singletons. This TCR was recovered from a young woman with alopecia areata. Some clones in this sample may be carry-over from other donors' samples. V gene TRBV20-1 combines with J gene TRBJ1-1, with TRBD1 matching 8 bases. The sequencing here drew on whole blood, taken in connection with sensitization to the hapten diphenylcyclopropenone (DPC). The CDR3 region has the DNA TGCAGTGCTAGAGGCAGGGGGCACACTGAAGCTTTCTTT. Translated, it gives CSARGRGHTEAFF.